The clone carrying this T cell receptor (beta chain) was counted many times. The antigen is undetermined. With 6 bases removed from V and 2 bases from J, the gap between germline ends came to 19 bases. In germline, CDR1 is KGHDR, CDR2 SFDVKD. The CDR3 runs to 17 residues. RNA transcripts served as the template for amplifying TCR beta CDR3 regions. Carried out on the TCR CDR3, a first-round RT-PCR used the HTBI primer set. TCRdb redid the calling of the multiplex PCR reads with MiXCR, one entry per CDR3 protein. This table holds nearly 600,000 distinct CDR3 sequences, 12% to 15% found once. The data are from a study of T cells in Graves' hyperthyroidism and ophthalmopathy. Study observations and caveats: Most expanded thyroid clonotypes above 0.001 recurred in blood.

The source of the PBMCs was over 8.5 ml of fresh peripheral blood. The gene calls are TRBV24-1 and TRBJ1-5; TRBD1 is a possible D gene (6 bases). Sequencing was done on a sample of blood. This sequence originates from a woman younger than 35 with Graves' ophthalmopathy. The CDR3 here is CATSPTGYGGGNQPQHF. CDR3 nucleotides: TGTGCCACCAGTCCCACAGGGTACGGAGGGGGCAATCAGCCCCAGCATTTT.